Listed below are T cell receptor beta chains from one sample, sequenced in a study of blood T cell repertoires in COVID-19. Assay: immunoSEQ multiplex PCR; the TCRdb copy retains only in-frame clones and omits some. The sample shows around 200,000 clones, about 84% of them seen only once. Specimen: peripheral blood. The source is a human donor in a cohort sampled during active COVID-19. Each CDR3 is given with its conserved first and last residue. The order of the fields is V gene, D gene, J gene, clone size, CDR3 protein, CDR3 DNA. A D gene is named only where the DNA matches it firmly. Not every row has a clone size; where given, it reads once, few, many or a size class.

v_gene: TRBV2
d_gene: TRBD1
j_gene: TRBJ1-1
abundance: NA
CDR3aa: CASSGGTGNTEAFF
CDR3nt: TGTGCCAGCAGTGGCGGGACAGGGAACACTGAAGCTTTCTTT

v_gene: TRBV5-1
d_gene: NA
j_gene: TRBJ2-2
abundance: NA
CDR3aa: CASRLDRLVGGGELFF
CDR3nt: TGCGCCAGCAGGTTGGACCGACTAGTCGGGGGCGGGGAGCTGTTTTTT

v_gene: TRBV19
d_gene: TRBD1
j_gene: TRBJ1-1
abundance: once
CDR3aa: CASSTGTARNTEAFF
CDR3nt: TGTGCCAGTAGTACTGGGACAGCTAGGAACACTGAAGCTTTCTTT

v_gene: TRBV5-1
d_gene: TRBD1
j_gene: TRBJ2-5
abundance: NA
CDR3aa: CASSGRTGLETQYF
CDR3nt: TGCGCCAGCAGCGGACGGACAGGGCTGGAGACCCAGTACTTC

v_gene: TRBV10-3
d_gene: NA
j_gene: TRBJ2-3
abundance: NA
CDR3aa: CAISELSSTDTQYF
CDR3nt: TGTGCCATCAGTGAGCTAAGTAGCACAGATACGCAGTATTTT

v_gene: TRBV6-2/TRBV6-3
d_gene: TRBD1
j_gene: TRBJ2-7
abundance: NA
CDR3aa: CASSSRTGGEQYF
CDR3nt: TGTGCCAGCAGTTCTCGGACAGGGGGCGAGCAGTACTTC

v_gene: TRBV7-2
d_gene: NA
j_gene: TRBJ2-1
abundance: NA
CDR3aa: CASRYTSSYNEQFF
CDR3nt: TGTGCCAGCAGGTACACTAGCTCCTACAATGAGCAGTTCTTC

v_gene: TRBV6-2/TRBV6-3
d_gene: TRBD2
j_gene: TRBJ2-7
abundance: NA
CDR3aa: CASSLLSGGASHEQYF
CDR3nt: TGTGCCAGCAGCCTCCTTAGCGGGGGGGCCTCCCACGAGCAGTACTTC

v_gene: TRBV5-4
d_gene: NA
j_gene: TRBJ2-7
abundance: NA
CDR3aa: CASSLGPEVSSYEQYF
CDR3nt: TGTGCCAGCAGCTTGGGTCCAGAGGTCAGCTCCTACGAGCAGTACTTC

v_gene: TRBV30
d_gene: NA
j_gene: TRBJ2-3
abundance: NA
CDR3aa: CAWDQGGGTDTQYF
CDR3nt: TGTGCCTGGGACCAGGGAGGAGGTACAGATACGCAGTATTTT

v_gene: TRBV18
d_gene: NA
j_gene: TRBJ2-7
abundance: NA
CDR3aa: CASSPNPTGYEQYF
CDR3nt: TGTGCCAGCTCACCGAACCCTACAGGGTACGAGCAGTACTTC

v_gene: TRBV27
d_gene: NA
j_gene: TRBJ2-7
abundance: NA
CDR3aa: CASSLGQGLEQYF
CDR3nt: TGTGCCAGCAGTTTAGGGCAGGGGTTGGAGCAGTACTTC

v_gene: TRBV12-3/TRBV12-4
d_gene: NA
j_gene: TRBJ2-7
abundance: NA
CDR3aa: CASSTWQEGEQYF
CDR3nt: TGTGCCAGCAGCACTTGGCAGGAAGGCGAGCAGTACTTC

v_gene: TRBV9
d_gene: NA
j_gene: TRBJ1-3
abundance: NA
CDR3aa: CASSRREGTGNTIYF
CDR3nt: TGTGCCAGCAGTCGTAGGGAGGGGACTGGAAACACCATATATTTT

v_gene: TRBV5-4
d_gene: NA
j_gene: TRBJ2-7
abundance: few
CDR3aa: CASSPGTSLYEQYF
CDR3nt: TGTGCCAGCAGCCCGGGGACTTCGCTCTACGAGCAGTACTTC

v_gene: TRBV6-5
d_gene: TRBD2
j_gene: TRBJ2-1
abundance: NA
CDR3aa: CASSYSWPSGGTEQFF
CDR3nt: TGTGCCAGCAGTTACTCGTGGCCTAGCGGGGGGACTGAGCAGTTCTTC

v_gene: TRBV11-1
d_gene: TRBD2
j_gene: TRBJ2-3
abundance: NA
CDR3aa: CASSLLAGGPDTQYF
CDR3nt: TGTGCCAGCAGCTTACTAGCGGGGGGGCCAGATACGCAGTATTTT

v_gene: TRBV15
d_gene: TRBD1
j_gene: TRBJ2-7
abundance: NA
CDR3aa: CATSRDSGDRGFEQYF
CDR3nt: TGTGCCACCAGCAGAGATTCAGGGGACAGGGGGTTTGAGCAGTACTTC

v_gene: TRBV7-9
d_gene: NA
j_gene: TRBJ1-1
abundance: NA
CDR3aa: CASSLESGNTEAFF
CDR3nt: TGTGCCAGCAGCTTAGAAAGCGGGAACACTGAAGCTTTCTTT

v_gene: TRBV6-5
d_gene: NA
j_gene: TRBJ2-7
abundance: NA
CDR3aa: CASRRAYEQYF
CDR3nt: TGTGCCAGCAGACGGGCCTACGAGCAGTACTTC

v_gene: TRBV3-1/TRBV3-2
d_gene: TRBD1
j_gene: TRBJ1-1
abundance: NA
CDR3aa: CASSQVWTGGTIEAFF
CDR3nt: TGTGCCAGCAGCCAAGTGTGGACAGGGGGCACTATTGAAGCTTTCTTT

v_gene: TRBV3-1/TRBV3-2
d_gene: NA
j_gene: TRBJ1-4
abundance: NA
CDR3aa: CASSQASATNEKLFF
CDR3nt: TGTGCCAGCAGCCAAGCGAGCGCAACTAATGAAAAACTGTTTTTT